The T cell receptor (beta chain) under discussion was sequenced for a study of blood T cell repertoires in COVID-19. Study-wide background: Samples taken during acute and convalescent COVID-19 were collected in the United States, Italy and Spain.

The authors' processing: Amplified reference gene primers provided the basis for estimating nucleated cell counts. Measured with immunoSEQ multiplex PCR; TCRdb has only the in-frame clones, and not every one. V, J and clone size derive from that table, while D and trimming were established from the DNA sequence. Among around 250,000 clones, roughly 85% were seen once, and the ten largest hold 4% to 6%. The sample consisted of peripheral blood. This clonotype was obtained from a man aged 50-59 years with active or convalescent COVID-19.

The CDR3 DNA sequence: TGTGCCAGCAGCCAATTAGCGGGAGTATTCTACAATGAGCAGTTCTTC. It translates to CASSQLAGVFYNEQFF. V gene TRBV5-4 combines with J gene TRBJ2-1; TRBD2 aligns across 9 bases. V lost 4 bases and J lost 3; bases outside the gene matches: 8. Per germline, CDR1 SGHNT and CDR2 YYREEE (reference sequence). This CDR3 spans 16 amino acids.